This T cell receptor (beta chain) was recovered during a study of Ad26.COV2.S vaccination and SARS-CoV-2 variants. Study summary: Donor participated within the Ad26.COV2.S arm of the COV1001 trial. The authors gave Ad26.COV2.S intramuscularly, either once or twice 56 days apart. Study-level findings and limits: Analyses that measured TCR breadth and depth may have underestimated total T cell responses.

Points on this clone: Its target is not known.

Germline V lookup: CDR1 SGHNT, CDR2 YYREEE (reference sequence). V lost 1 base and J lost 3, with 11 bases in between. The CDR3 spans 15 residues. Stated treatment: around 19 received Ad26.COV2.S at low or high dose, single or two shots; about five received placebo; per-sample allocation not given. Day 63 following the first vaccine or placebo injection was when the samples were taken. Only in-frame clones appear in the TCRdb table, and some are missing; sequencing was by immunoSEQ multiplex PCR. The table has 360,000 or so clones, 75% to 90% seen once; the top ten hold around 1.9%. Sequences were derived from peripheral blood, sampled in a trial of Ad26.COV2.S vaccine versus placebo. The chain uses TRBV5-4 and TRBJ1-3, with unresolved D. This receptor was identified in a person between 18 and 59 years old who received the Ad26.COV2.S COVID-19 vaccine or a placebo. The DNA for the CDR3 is TGTGCCAGCAGCTTGTTGAGCAGCGATGGAAACACCATATATTTT. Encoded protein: CASSLLSSDGNTIYF.